Listed below are T cell receptor beta chains from one sample, sequenced in a study of radiation and T cells in renal cell carcinoma. Sequencing used immunoSEQ multiplex PCR; TCRdb keeps in-frame clones, though not all of them. This table holds roughly 100,000 clones, 70% to 85% found once. Sequencing was performed on blood, taken from a patient whose treatment included radiotherapy and nephrectomy. These receptors came from a man between 60 and 75 years old with renal cell carcinoma. CDR3s include the opening cysteine and the closing phenylalanine or tryptophan.

J gene: TRBJ2-5; V gene: TRBV5-1; CDR3 protein: CASNTRGEETQYF
J gene: TRBJ1-2; V gene: TRBV6-5; CDR3 protein: CASSYSRGVGGNGYTF
J gene: TRBJ2-2; V gene: TRBV19; CDR3 protein: CASSIGDRATGELFF
J gene: TRBJ2-3; V gene: TRBV7-3; CDR3 protein: CASSPWTSGPGDTQYF
J gene: TRBJ2-3; V gene: TRBV19; CDR3 protein: CASSIAGGPLTDTQYF
J gene: TRBJ2-1; V gene: TRBV5-6; CDR3 protein: CASSWGLADTYNEQFF
J gene: TRBJ2-7; V gene: TRBV7-2; CDR3 protein: CASSFGQGIPYEQYF
J gene: TRBJ2-5; V gene: TRBV4-1; CDR3 protein: CASSQDRERTQYF
J gene: TRBJ1-5; V gene: TRBV19; CDR3 protein: CASSRGGGEYSNQPQHF
J gene: TRBJ2-2; V gene: TRBV5-1; CDR3 protein: CASSQLAGGPAGELFF
J gene: TRBJ2-5; V gene: TRBV7-7; CDR3 protein: CASSLQGAETQYF
J gene: TRBJ2-3; V gene: TRBV5-1; CDR3 protein: CASSLGRDSVLGYTDTQYF
J gene: TRBJ2-5; V gene: TRBV7-8; CDR3 protein: CASSYERGRTETQYF
J gene: TRBJ2-5; V gene: TRBV7-6; CDR3 protein: CASSLVDLETQYF
J gene: TRBJ1-5; V gene: TRBV6-1; CDR3 protein: CASIGTGGNQPQHF
J gene: TRBJ2-4; V gene: TRBV2; CDR3 protein: CASSEGTIAKNIQYF
J gene: TRBJ1-5; V gene: TRBV10-1; CDR3 protein: CASIRQPQHF
J gene: TRBJ2-3; V gene: TRBV7-2; CDR3 protein: CASSLLGGGADTQYF
J gene: TRBJ1-2; V gene: TRBV27; CDR3 protein: CASSFGESYGYTF
J gene: TRBJ2-7; V gene: TRBV5-4; CDR3 protein: CASSRDRDYEQYF
J gene: TRBJ2-1; V gene: TRBV9; CDR3 protein: CASSVGTGEPSSSNEQFF
J gene: TRBJ2-1; V gene: TRBV11-2; CDR3 protein: CASSLGGRVYNEQFF
J gene: TRBJ2-5; V gene: TRBV10-3; CDR3 protein: CAISESGIQETQYF
J gene: TRBJ1-5; V gene: TRBV19; CDR3 protein: CASSIQGAISNQPQHF
J gene: TRBJ2-2; V gene: TRBV27; CDR3 protein: CASSLKGFTGELFF
J gene: TRBJ2-2; V gene: TRBV5-1; CDR3 protein: CASSRDSHTGELFF
J gene: TRBJ2-7; V gene: TRBV7-8; CDR3 protein: CASSLGVEGRGYEQYF
J gene: TRBJ1-2; V gene: TRBV4-1; CDR3 protein: CASSQGSAGYGYTF
J gene: TRBJ2-7; V gene: TRBV10-3; CDR3 protein: CAISESSRPDRSYEQYF
J gene: TRBJ2-7; V gene: TRBV28; CDR3 protein: CASKQGYEQYF
J gene: TRBJ2-7; V gene: TRBV7-8; CDR3 protein: CASSQGQVYEQYF